The 18 T cell receptor beta chains presented below share a single source sample, sequenced in a study of response to subunit inactivated influenza vaccine. TCRdb recomputed calls from the RT-PCR reads with MiXCR, one row per CDR3 protein. The table records more than 400,000 distinct CDR3 sequences, under 8.5% of them present only once. The material was PBMCs from blood, obtained less than 25 months after vaccination. The source is a man aged 50 to 69 who received an inactivated influenza vaccine.

V gene TRBV24-1 combines with J gene TRBJ2-2, with a tentative D call TRBD1 (6 bases). Trimming removed 1 base from V and 4 bases from J, with 9 bases in between. Germline assignment: CDR1 KGHDR and CDR2 SFDVKD. CDR3 size: 15 residues. The CDR3 here is CATSDFGQTTGELFF. As DNA, the CDR3 is TGTGCCACCAGTGATTTCGGACAGACCACCGGGGAGCTGTTTTTT.

This clonotype has at least ten counts. The chain joins TRBV2 to TRBJ2-7; D gene uncertain. The length of the CDR3 is 13 residues. V gave up 10 bases and J gave up 0 bases, with 13 bases separating them. Germline CDR1 and CDR2: SNHLY and FYNNEI. CDR3 bases: TGTGCCATCGACACTGCCAGCTCCTACGAGCAGTACTTC. As protein: CAIDTASSYEQYF.

This clonotype has just a few counts. The rearrangement links TRBV6-2 or TRBV6-3 to TRBJ2-2; TRBD2 aligns across 13 bases. V was clipped by 6 bases and J by 6 bases; unmatched bases: 7. This CDR3 is built from 16 residues. Germline loops: CDR1 MNHEY, CDR2 SVGEGT. The CDR3, as DNA: TGTGCCAGCAGCGGAAGGACTAGCGGGGGTCCCGGGGAGCTGTTTTTT. Translated: CASSGRTSGGPGELFF.

The sample holds a few counts of this clonotype. An end of the junction differs from the germline gene, which may be a read error. The V gene is TRBV7-7, the J gene TRBJ2-5; 9 bases align to TRBD2. The CDR3 is 14 amino acids. Per the germline V gene, CDR1 is SSHAT and CDR2 is FNYEAQ (reference sequence). DNA for the CDR3: TGTGCTAGCAGCGGGGGGACTGAAGTGGGGGCCCAGTACTTC. This encodes CASSGGTEVGAQYF.

The chain couples TRBV3-1 to TRBJ2-1, with 16 bases matching TRBD2. With 8 bases clipped from V and 0 bases from J, the junction kept 10 bases outside the gene matches. The CDR3 sequence is 19 residues long. The germline V gene encodes CDR1 LGHDT and CDR2 YNNKEL (reference sequence). The CDR3 region is CASCSPGTSGGVSYNEQFF. CDR3 nucleotide sequence: TGTGCCAGCTGTTCCCCGGGGACTAGCGGGGGGGTCTCCTACAATGAGCAGTTCTTC.

This clonotype was observed a few times. The J gene is TRBJ1-1, the V gene TRBV5-1; tentatively, D is TRBD1 (5 bases). Germline V gene data show CDR1 as SGHRS and CDR2 as YFSETQ. This CDR3 has 16 amino acids. V shed 1 base and J shed 0 bases, with 13 bases lying between them. The CDR3 nucleotides read TGCGCCAGCAGCTTGTCGGGGCCAACGATGAACACTGAAGCTTTCTTT. Its protein is CASSLSGPTMNTEAFF.

This chain connects TRBV6-1 to TRBJ1-2; D uncertain. CDR1 is MNHNS and CDR2 is SASEGT in the germline V gene. V gave up 6 bases and J gave up 5 bases, with 16 bases separating them. This CDR3 is 14 amino acids long. The CDR3 bases are TGTGCCAGCAGGCCATCCAGCCGCCGGTATGGCTACACCTTC. Amino acids: CASRPSSRRYGYTF.

This clonotype has ten or more counts. The chain carries TRBV2 and TRBJ1-2, with no clear D. CDR1 is SNHLY, CDR2 FYNNEI, per germline. The CDR3 consists of 10 residues. The V gene lost 6 bases and the J gene lost 7 bases, with 6 bases spanning the gap. CDR3 coding DNA: TGTGCCAGCAGGGAGGTTGGCTACACCTTC. Translation gives CASREVGYTF.

In nucleotides, the CDR3 is TGTGCCAGCAGTTTGGGACTAGCGGGAGAAGACATTCAGTACTTC. Its translation is CASSLGLAGEDIQYF. V usage is TRBV12-3 or TRBV12-4 and J usage is TRBJ2-4; the match to TRBD2 covers 14 bases. V lost 3 bases to trimming and J lost 8 bases; unmatched junction nucleotides: 3. This CDR3 comprises 15 residues.

This clonotype was seen many times. The chain joins TRBV10-3 to TRBJ1-1; a possible D gene is TRBD1 (6 bases). The CDR3 is 13 amino acids. Germline V CDR1 and CDR2: ENHRY, SYGVKD. V lost 8 bases and J lost 1, with 11 bases in between. This chain's CDR3 is CAILGQSNTEAFF. In DNA, the CDR3 is TGTGCCATCTTAGGACAGTCGAACACTGAAGCTTTCTTT.

This clonotype was counted many times. This chain links TRBV5-1 with TRBJ2-5; D gene ambiguous. CDR1 and CDR2 from the germline V gene are SGHRS and YFSETQ. Trimming pared 5 bases from V and 2 bases from J, leaving 10 bases between. The CDR3 extends over 13 amino acids. CDR3 region: CASSSLSQETQYF. As DNA, the CDR3 is TGCGCCAGCAGTAGTTTGAGTCAAGAGACCCAGTACTTC.

This clonotype was counted at least ten times. The chain recombines TRBV4-3 with TRBJ2-7, with D hard to call. The CDR3 extends over 16 amino acids. V was shortened by 0 bases and J by 3 bases, with 15 bases between the two germline ends. The germline V gene encodes CDR1 LGHNA and CDR2 YSLEER. The CDR3 here is CASSQDLVDTYYEQYF. The CDR3 bases are TGCGCCAGCAGCCAAGATCTTGTAGACACATACTACGAGCAGTACTTC.

The chain links TRBV25-1 to TRBJ2-2; D may be TRBD1 (6 bases). From germline, CDR1 is MGHDK and CDR2 SYGVNS. The ends were cut back, 7 bases at V and 5 bases at J, with 17 bases in the middle. The CDR3 covers 15 residues. CDR3 sequence (DNA): TGTGCCAGCAAACCAACAGGGTCGCGGACCGGGGAGCTGTTTTTT. It encodes CASKPTGSRTGELFF.

As for this clonotype: This CDR3 is missing its conserved last phenylalanine or tryptophan, likely due to a read error. This chain connects TRBV27 to TRBJ2-7; 11 bases map to TRBD1. V shed 6 bases and J 4 bases; nucleotides not matched to a gene: 5. Germline lookup yields CDR1 MNHEY and CDR2 SMNVEV (reference sequence). The CDR3 is 14 amino acids. CDR3: CASSLGDRGYEQYS. DNA of the CDR3: TGTGCCAGCAGCTTGGGGGACAGGGGGTACGAGCAGTACTCC.

This clonotype was recorded many times. The chain carries TRBV7-9 and TRBJ1-5, with 10 nucleotides matching TRBD1. CDR1 is SEHNR and CDR2 is FQNEAQ in the germline V gene (reference sequence). The length of the CDR3 is 14 residues. V lost 6 bases to trimming and J lost 4 bases; unmatched junction nucleotides: 3. CDR3 nucleotide sequence: TGTGCCAGCAGTTCGGACAGGGGGAATCAGCCCCAGCATTTT. As protein: CASSSDRGNQPQHF.

This chain joins TRBV19 and TRBJ1-2, with D possibly TRBD1 on 5 matching bases. The ends were cut back, 2 bases at V and 2 bases at J, with 6 bases in the middle. The CDR3 covers 13 residues. The V gene's germline CDR1 is LNHDA and CDR2 SQIVND (reference sequence). The CDR3 spells CASSIRDNYGYTF. The CDR3 region has the DNA TGTGCCAGTAGTATAAGGGACAACTATGGCTACACCTTC.

The rearrangement links TRBV9 to TRBJ1-2; the D gene is possibly TRBD1 (5 bases). This CDR3 is built from 13 residues. Germline V gene lookup returns CDR1 SGDLS and CDR2 YYNGEE. V shed 3 bases and J shed 8 bases, with 14 bases lying between them. The CDR3 sequence is CASSATGQGGYTF. The DNA of the CDR3 is TGTGCCAGCAGCGCGACCGGACAAGGAGGCTACACCTTC.

This chain connects TRBV12-3 or TRBV12-4 to TRBJ2-1; 8 bases line up with TRBD2. The CDR3 runs to 14 residues. With 1 base clipped from V and 8 bases from J, the junction kept 4 bases outside the gene matches. The CDR3 here is CASSLGAGADEQFF. The CDR3, as DNA: TGTGCCAGCAGTTTAGGAGCGGGGGCGGATGAGCAGTTCTTC.